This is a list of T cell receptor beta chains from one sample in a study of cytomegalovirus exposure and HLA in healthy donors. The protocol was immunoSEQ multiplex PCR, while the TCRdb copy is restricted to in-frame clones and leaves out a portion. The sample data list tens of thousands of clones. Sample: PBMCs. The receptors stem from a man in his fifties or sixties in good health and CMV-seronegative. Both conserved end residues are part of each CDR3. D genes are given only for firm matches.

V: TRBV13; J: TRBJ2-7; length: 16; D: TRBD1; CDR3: CASSTGRGRRAYEQYF; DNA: TGTGCCAGCAGCACAGGCAGGGGGCGCAGGGCCTACGAGCAGTACTTC
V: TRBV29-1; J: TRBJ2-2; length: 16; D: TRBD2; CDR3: CSVTGGPGWNTGELFF; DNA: TGCAGCGTTACGGGGGGACCAGGGTGGAACACCGGGGAGCTGTTTTTT
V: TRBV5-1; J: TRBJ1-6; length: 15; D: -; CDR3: CASSWNQNRDSPLHF; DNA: TGCGCCAGCAGCTGGAACCAGAACAGGGACTCACCCCTCCACTTT
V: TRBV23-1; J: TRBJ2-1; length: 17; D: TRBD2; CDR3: CASRHFTRGEWDNEQFF; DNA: TGCGCCAGCAGACACTTCACTCGGGGGGAGTGGGACAATGAGCAGTTCTTC
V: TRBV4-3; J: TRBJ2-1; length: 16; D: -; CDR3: CASSQERGGSYNEQFF; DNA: TGCGCCAGCAGCCAAGAAAGGGGGGGCTCCTACAATGAGCAGTTCTTC
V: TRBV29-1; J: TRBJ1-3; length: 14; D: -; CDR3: CSVANRASGNTIYF; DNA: TGCAGCGTTGCAAACAGGGCCTCTGGAAACACCATATATTTT
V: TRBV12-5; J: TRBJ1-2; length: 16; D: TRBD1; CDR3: CASGLGERTGNYGYTF; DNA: TGTGCTAGTGGTTTGGGGGAAAGGACAGGGAACTATGGCTACACCTTC
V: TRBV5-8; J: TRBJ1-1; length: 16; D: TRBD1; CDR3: CASSWGWDRRPTEAFF; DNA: TGTGCCAGCAGCTGGGGATGGGACAGGCGACCCACTGAAGCTTTCTTT
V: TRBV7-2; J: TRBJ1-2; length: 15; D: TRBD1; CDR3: CASSNQPGQPYGYTF; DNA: TGTGCCAGCTCTAACCAACCGGGACAGCCCTATGGCTACACCTTC
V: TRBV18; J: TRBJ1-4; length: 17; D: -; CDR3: CASSPFSPGNGNEKLFF; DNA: TGTGCCAGCTCACCATTCTCCCCGGGTAACGGTAATGAAAAACTGTTTTTT
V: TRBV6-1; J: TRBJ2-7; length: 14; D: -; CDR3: CASSVKRSSYEQYF; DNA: TGTGCCAGCAGTGTCAAGAGGAGTTCCTACGAGCAGTACTTC
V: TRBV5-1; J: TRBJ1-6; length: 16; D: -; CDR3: CASSPGYSSYNSPLHF; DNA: TGCGCCAGCAGCCCAGGGTATAGCTCCTATAATTCACCCCTCCACTTT
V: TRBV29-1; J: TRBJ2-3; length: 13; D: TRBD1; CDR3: CSVTGQGSDTQYF; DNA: TGCAGCGTAACCGGACAGGGATCAGATACGCAGTATTTT
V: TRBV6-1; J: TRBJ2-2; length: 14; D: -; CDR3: CASSREWDTGELFF; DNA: TGTGCCAGCAGTAGGGAGTGGGACACCGGGGAGCTGTTTTTT
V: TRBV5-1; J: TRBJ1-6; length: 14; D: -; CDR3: CASSLSSYNSPLHF; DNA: TGCGCCAGCAGCTTATCGTCCTATAATTCACCCCTCCACTTT
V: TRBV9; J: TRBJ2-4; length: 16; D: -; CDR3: CASSVGLEAAKNIQYF; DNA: TGTGCCAGCAGCGTAGGGCTCGAGGCGGCCAAAAACATTCAGTACTTC
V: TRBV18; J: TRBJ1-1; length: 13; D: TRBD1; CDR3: CASFKTGTPEAFF; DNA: TGTGCCAGCTTTAAGACAGGGACCCCTGAAGCTTTCTTT
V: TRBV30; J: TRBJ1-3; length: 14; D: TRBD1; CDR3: CAWSLQGSGNTIYF; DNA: TGTGCCTGGTCTTTACAGGGGTCTGGAAACACCATATATTTT
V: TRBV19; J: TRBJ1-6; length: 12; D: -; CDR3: CASRSDVAPLHF; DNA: TGTGCCAGTAGGTCAGATGTGGCACCCCTCCACTTT
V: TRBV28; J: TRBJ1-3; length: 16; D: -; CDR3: CASSLPTGPVSNTIYF; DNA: TGTGCCAGCAGTTTACCTACAGGGCCTGTGTCAAACACCATATATTTT
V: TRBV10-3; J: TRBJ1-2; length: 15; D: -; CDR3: CAISVDGREAYGYTF; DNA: TGTGCCATCAGTGTGGATGGCAGGGAGGCCTATGGCTACACCTTC
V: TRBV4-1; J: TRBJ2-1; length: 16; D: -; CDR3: CASSTPTGISYNEQFF; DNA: TGCGCCAGCAGTACTCCCACGGGTATCTCCTACAATGAGCAGTTCTTC